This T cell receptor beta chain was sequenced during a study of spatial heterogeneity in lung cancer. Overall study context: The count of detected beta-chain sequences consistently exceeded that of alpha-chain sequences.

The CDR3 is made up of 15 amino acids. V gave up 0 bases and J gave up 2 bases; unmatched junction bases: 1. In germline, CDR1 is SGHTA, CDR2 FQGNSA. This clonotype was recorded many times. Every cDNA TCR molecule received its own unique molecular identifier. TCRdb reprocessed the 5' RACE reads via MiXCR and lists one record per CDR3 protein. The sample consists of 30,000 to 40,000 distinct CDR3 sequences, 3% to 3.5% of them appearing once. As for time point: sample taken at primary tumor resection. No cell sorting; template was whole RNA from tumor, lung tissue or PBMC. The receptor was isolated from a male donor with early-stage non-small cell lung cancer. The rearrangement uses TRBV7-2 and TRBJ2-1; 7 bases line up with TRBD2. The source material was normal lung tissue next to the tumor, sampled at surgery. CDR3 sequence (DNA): TGTGCCAGCAGCTTAGCCGGGAGGACCTACAATGAGCAGTTCTTC. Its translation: CASSLAGRTYNEQFF.